A single sample is the source of the 12 T cell receptor beta chains below, sequenced in a study of cytomegalovirus exposure and HLA in healthy donors. This PCR relied on a set of 60 Vbeta primers and 13 Jbeta primers. Measured with immunoSEQ multiplex PCR; TCRdb has only the in-frame clones, and not every one. Of around 120,000 clones listed, about three quarters are singletons. Sequencing was done on a sample of PBMCs. The receptors were sampled from a young woman in good health and CMV-seropositive.

This rearrangement joins TRBV15 to TRBJ1-5; no clear D gene. Trimming stripped 3 bases from V and 8 bases from J, with 8 bases between. The CDR3 extends over 12 amino acids. CDR1 and CDR2 from the germline V gene are LNHNV and YYDKDF (reference sequence). In nucleotides, the CDR3 is TGTGCCACCAGCAGTATCTCTGAGCCCCAGCATTTT. Translation: CATSSISEPQHF.

This clone was picked up a small number of times. V usage is TRBV7-9 and J usage is TRBJ2-3; no clear D. This CDR3 spans 12 amino acids. CDR1 is SEHNR and CDR2 is FQNEAQ in the germline V gene (reference sequence). Trimming shortened V by 5 bases and J by 2 bases, and 5 bases separated the two germline ends. CDR3 sequence: CASSPSTDTQYF. CDR3 in DNA: TGTGCCAGCAGCCCCTCCACAGATACGCAGTATTTT.

The chain uses TRBV5-1 and TRBJ1-4, with D possibly matching TRBD1 (5 bases). Per germline, CDR1 SGHRS and CDR2 YFSETQ. The CDR3 loop spans 13 amino acids. V dropped 4 bases and J dropped 8 bases, with 12 bases sitting between them. CDR3 bases: TGCGCCAGCAGCAGGGGCGCAAAGGAAAAACTGTTTTTT. This gives the protein CASSRGAKEKLFF.

There are a few counts of this clone. The chain links TRBV7-8 to TRBJ1-6; the match to TRBD1 covers 7 bases. The CDR3 extends over 16 amino acids. With 5 bases clipped from V and 9 bases from J, the junction kept 13 bases outside the gene matches. CDR1 is SGHVS and CDR2 is FQNEAQ in the germline V gene. This chain's CDR3 is CASSNTAWTGGSPLHF. The CDR3, as DNA: TGTGCCAGCAGCAATACGGCCTGGACAGGAGGTTCACCCCTCCACTTT.

J is TRBJ2-7 and V is TRBV14, with 7 bases matching TRBD2. Germline V gene sequence: CDR1 SGHDN, CDR2 FVKESK. V shed 5 bases, J shed 7 bases, and the junction held 11 bases outside the gene matches. This CDR3 has 14 residues. The CDR3 nucleotides read TGTGCCAGCAGCTACCTAGCGGCGCCAGGAGAGCAGTACTTC. It codes for CASSYLAAPGEQYF.

The genes are TRBV5-7 and TRBJ1-4, with D possibly matching TRBD1 (5 bases). TRBV5-7 is noted as an ORF with a role that remains uncertain. The length of the CDR3 is 16 residues. V lost 0 bases, J lost 0 bases, and 9 bases lay in between. The CDR3 DNA reads TGTGCCAGCAGCTTGGTAGAAGGGGCAACTAATGAAAAACTGTTTTTT. Encoded protein: CASSLVEGATNEKLFF.

This clone was found a few times. A junction boundary mismatches the germline segment, possibly from a read error. CDR3 DNA: TGTGCCAGCGGTTTAAGGAGGGCCTCCTCTGGAAACACCATATATTTT. This encodes CASGLRRASSGNTIYF. The chain couples TRBV28 to TRBJ1-3; D gene uncertain. This CDR3 has 16 amino acids. Germline V lookup: CDR1 MDHEN, CDR2 SYDVKM.

V and J are TRBV4-3 and TRBJ2-5, with TRBD1 matching 9 bases. The J call may be incorrect, as the DNA end agrees better with TRBJ2-7. The CDR3 is 14 residues long. Germline V lookup: CDR1 LGHNA, CDR2 YSLEER. The CDR3 reads CASSAGTGWGEQYF. DNA of the CDR3: TGCGCCAGCAGCGCCGGGACAGGGTGGGGCGAGCAGTACTTC.

The chain combines TRBV29-1 with TRBJ2-7, with D maybe TRBD2 (5 bases). Trimming left V 3 bases short and J 2 bases short, with 14 bases between. CDR1 is SQVTM, CDR2 ANQGSEA, per germline. The CDR3 loop spans 14 amino acids. CDR3 sequence: CSVDRGGATYEQYF. Here the CDR3 DNA reads TGCAGCGTTGATCGGGGTGGCGCAACCTACGAGCAGTACTTC.

The DNA of the CDR3 is TGTGCCAGCAGCTTTGGGACAGGGGGCGCGGGCTACACCTTC. Translated, it gives CASSFGTGGAGYTF. This rearrangement joins TRBV7-9 to TRBJ1-2; 12 positions match TRBD1. The CDR3 has 14 residues. Germline V gives CDR1 SEHNR, CDR2 FQNEAQ (reference sequence). V lost 3 bases and J lost 8; bases outside the gene matches: 4.

The chain links TRBV5-1 to TRBJ1-4, with a possible D match to TRBD1 (5 bases). The CDR3 runs 15 residues. V was clipped by 0 bases and J by 10 bases, with 16 bases between them. Germline CDR1 reads SGHRS; CDR2 reads YFSETQ. The CDR3 DNA follows: TGCGCCAGCAGCTTGGCCGGGGGACGGGGAGGAAAACTGTTTTTT. It codes for CASSLAGGRGGKLFF.

The rearrangement uses TRBV7-9 and TRBJ1-2, with D unclear. With 1 base removed from V and 4 bases from J, the gap between germline ends came to 13 bases. This CDR3 region has 15 residues. Germline-derived CDR1 and CDR2 are SEHNR and FQNEAQ (reference sequence). The chain's CDR3 is CASSLVTGSIYGYTF. The CDR3 nucleotides read TGTGCCAGCAGCTTAGTCACGGGATCCATCTATGGCTACACCTTC.